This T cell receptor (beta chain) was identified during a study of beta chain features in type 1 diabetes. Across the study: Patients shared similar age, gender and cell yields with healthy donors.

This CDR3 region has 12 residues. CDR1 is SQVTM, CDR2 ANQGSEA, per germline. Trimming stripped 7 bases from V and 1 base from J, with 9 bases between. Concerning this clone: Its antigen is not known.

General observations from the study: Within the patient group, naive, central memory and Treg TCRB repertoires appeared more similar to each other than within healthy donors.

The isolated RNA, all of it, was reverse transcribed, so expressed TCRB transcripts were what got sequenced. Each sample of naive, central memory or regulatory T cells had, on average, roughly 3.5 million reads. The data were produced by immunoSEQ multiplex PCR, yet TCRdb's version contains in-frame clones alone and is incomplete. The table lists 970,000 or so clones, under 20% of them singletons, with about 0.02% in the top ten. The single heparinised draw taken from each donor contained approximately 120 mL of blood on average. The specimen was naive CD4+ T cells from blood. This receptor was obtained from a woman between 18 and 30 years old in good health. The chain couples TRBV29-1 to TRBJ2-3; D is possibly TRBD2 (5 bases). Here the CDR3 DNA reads TGCAGCGGGACTCTCGGCACAGATACGCAGTATTTT. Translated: CSGTLGTDTQYF.